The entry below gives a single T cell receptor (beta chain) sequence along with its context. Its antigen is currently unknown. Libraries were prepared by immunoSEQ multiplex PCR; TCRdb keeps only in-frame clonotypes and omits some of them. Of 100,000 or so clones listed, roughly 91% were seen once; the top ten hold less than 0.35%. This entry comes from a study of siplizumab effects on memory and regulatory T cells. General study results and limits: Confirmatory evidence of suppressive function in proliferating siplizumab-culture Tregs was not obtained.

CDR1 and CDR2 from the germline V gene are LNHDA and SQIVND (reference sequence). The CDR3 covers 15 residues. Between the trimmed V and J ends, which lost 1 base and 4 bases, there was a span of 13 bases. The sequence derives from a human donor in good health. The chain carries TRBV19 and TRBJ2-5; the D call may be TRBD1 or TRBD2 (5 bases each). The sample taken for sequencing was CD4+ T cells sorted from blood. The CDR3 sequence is CASSIGGTRGETQYF. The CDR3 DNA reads TGTGCCAGTAGTATAGGTGGGACCCGGGGAGAGACCCAGTACTTC.